This T cell receptor beta chain came from a study of PD-L1 blockade in urothelial cancer. In the study overall: Most patients, about nine tenths of the roughly 30, were males with bladder-origin cancer. Study-level findings and limits: Tumor-associated clones in blood expanded more at 3 weeks in durable-benefit patients.

TCRdb keeps only in-frame clones here, not all; method: immunoSEQ multiplex PCR. The sample gives around 110,000 clones, around 89% of which show up once; approximately 1.7% is in the top ten. About this clone: Its antigen is currently unknown.

The time point: peripheral blood 6 weeks after treatment start. This sequence was found in a man in his sixties with urothelial cancer. Here the sequenced sample was PBMCs, taken around atezolizumab (anti-PD-L1) treatment.

The CDR3, as DNA: TGCGCCAGCAGCATTGGACAGACCGGGGAGCTGTTTTTT. Its protein product is CASSIGQTGELFF. The chain combines TRBV5-1 with TRBJ2-2, with a weak D call TRBD1 (6 bases). The CDR3 has 13 residues. Trimming removed 4 bases from V and 5 bases from J, with 9 bases in between. The V gene's germline CDR1 is SGHRS and CDR2 YFSETQ.